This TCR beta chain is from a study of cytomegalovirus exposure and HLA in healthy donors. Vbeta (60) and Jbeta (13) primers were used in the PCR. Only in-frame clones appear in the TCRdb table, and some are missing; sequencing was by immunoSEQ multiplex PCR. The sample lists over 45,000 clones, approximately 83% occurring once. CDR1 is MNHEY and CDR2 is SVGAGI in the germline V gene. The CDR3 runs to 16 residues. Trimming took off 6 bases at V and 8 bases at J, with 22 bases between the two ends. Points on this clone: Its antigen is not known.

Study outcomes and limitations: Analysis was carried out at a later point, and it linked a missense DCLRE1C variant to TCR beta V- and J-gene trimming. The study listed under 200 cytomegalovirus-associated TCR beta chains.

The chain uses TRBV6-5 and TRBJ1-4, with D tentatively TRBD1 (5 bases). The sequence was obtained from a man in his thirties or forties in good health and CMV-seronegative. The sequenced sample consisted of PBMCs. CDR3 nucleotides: TGTGCCAGCAGCTACGGGTGGCAGGGAGGGGACGAAAAACTGTTTTTT. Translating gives CASSYGWQGGDEKLFF.